The 3 T cell receptor beta chains below were found in one sample sequenced in a study of human T cells and chemical hapten exposure. Time point in this sample: patch test 1, 2 weeks after DPC sensitization. Treatment denoted: therapeutic diphenylcyclopropenone sensitization with weekly scalp DPC. TCRdb re-called the RACE reads through MiXCR, storing one row per CDR3 protein. Among 75,000 to 95,000 distinct CDR3 sequences listed, 12% were seen once. Sequenced here: whole blood, sampled in connection with sensitization to the hapten diphenylcyclopropenone (DPC). The receptors stem from a woman aged 55-70 years with alopecia areata. Some clones in this sample may be carry-over from other donors' samples.

The chain is built from TRBV7-6 and TRBJ1-4; 9 nucleotides agree with TRBD1. Germline loops: CDR1 SGHVS, CDR2 FNYEAQ. CDR3 length: 15 residues. V trimming: 2 bases; J trimming: 8 bases; junction bases outside the gene matches: 6. The CDR3 loop is CASSLLTGGWEKLFF. CDR3 sequence (DNA): TGTGCCAGCAGCTTATTGACAGGGGGTTGGGAAAAACTGTTTTTT.

The V call is TRBV2, the J call TRBJ2-2, with 7 bases identical to TRBD1. The V gene's germline CDR1 is SNHLY and CDR2 FYNNEI. The CDR3 spans 14 residues. V gave up 6 bases and J gave up 2 bases; unmatched junction bases: 3. The CDR3 region has the DNA TGTGCCAGCAGGAGGGACAGAAACACCGGGGAGCTGTTTTTT. This codes for CASRRDRNTGELFF.

The V gene is TRBV7-8, the J gene TRBJ1-1; the D gene is possibly TRBD1 (5 bases). With 5 bases removed from V and 1 base from J, the gap between germline ends came to 14 bases. The CDR3 has 15 amino acids. CDR1 and CDR2 from the germline V gene are SGHVS and FQNEAQ. CDR3 in DNA: TGTGCCAGCAGCCCTATTTGGGACCCGAACACTGAAGCTTTCTTT. Translating it yields CASSPIWDPNTEAFF.